The sequence of this T cell receptor (beta chain) was determined in a study of T cell repertoires in ileal Crohn's disease. Sequencing used immunoSEQ multiplex PCR; TCRdb keeps in-frame clones, though not all of them. The sample includes about 6,900 clones, 83% of them seen just once. Per germline, CDR1 GTSNPN and CDR2 SVGIG (reference sequence). This CDR3 contains 14 residues. Trimming removed 2 bases from V and 5 bases from J, with 16 bases in between. Sample: ileal tissue. This receptor was identified in an adult with Crohn's disease. The chain is built from TRBV30 and TRBJ2-7; TRBD2 might be the D (6 bases). The CDR3 protein is CAWSYGGGADEQYF. DNA of the CDR3: TGTGCCTGGAGTTATGGGGGAGGTGCCGACGAGCAGTACTTC.